This T cell receptor (beta chain) came from a study of CD8+CD57+ T cells in acquired aplastic anemia. Overall study context: Sorted CD4+ and CD8+ cells yielded DNA averaging around 3.2 ug.

Researchers used genomic DNA as the template to profile TCR beta VDJ and CDR3. TCRdb fed the reads into MiXCR, producing one record per CDR3 protein. The table records fewer than 250,000 distinct CDR3 sequences, roughly half of them present only once. There are many counts of this clonotype. The target antigen is unknown. General study findings and limits: Simpson's diversity of CD8+ cells was not significantly different in patients compared with controls. The study identified about 30 CD8+ CDR3 sequences shared by patients and controls.

The authors sequenced patients whose flow cytometry had shown CD8+CD57+ cell expansion. Trimming removed 4 bases at V and 0 bases at J, with 7 bases between. Germline CDR1 reads SNHLY; CDR2 reads FYNNEI. CDR3 length equals 13 residues. This receptor was identified in a human donor with aplastic anemia. J is TRBJ2-7 and V is TRBV2; unclear D gene. The sequenced sample consisted of sorted CD4+, CD8+, or CD8+CD57+ T cells (not recorded which) from PBMCs. The CDR3 nucleotides are TGTGCCAGCAGTGGCGCGGACTCCTACGAGCAGTACTTC. Protein product: CASSGADSYEQYF.